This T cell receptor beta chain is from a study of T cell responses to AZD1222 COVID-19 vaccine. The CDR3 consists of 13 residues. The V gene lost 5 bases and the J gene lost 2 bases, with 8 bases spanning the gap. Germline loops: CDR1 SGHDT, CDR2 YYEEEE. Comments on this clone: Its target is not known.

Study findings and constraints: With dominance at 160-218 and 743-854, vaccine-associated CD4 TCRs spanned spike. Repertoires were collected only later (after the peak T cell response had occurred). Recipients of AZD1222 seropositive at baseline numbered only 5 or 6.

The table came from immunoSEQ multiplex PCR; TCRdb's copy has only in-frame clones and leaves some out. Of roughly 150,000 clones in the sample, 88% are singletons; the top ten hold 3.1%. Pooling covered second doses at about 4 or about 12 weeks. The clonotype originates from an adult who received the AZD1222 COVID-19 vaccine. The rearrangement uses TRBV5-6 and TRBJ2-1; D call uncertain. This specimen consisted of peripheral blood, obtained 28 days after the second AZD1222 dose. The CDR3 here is CASRSTAYNEQFF. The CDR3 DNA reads TGTGCCAGCAGATCGACGGCCTACAATGAGCAGTTCTTC.